What follows are 2 T cell receptor beta chains derived from one specimen sequenced in a study of blood T cell repertoires in COVID-19. Assay: immunoSEQ multiplex PCR; the TCRdb copy retains only in-frame clones and omits some. The sample yields more than 250,000 clones, about 91% seen once. Sequenced material: peripheral blood. Source of these receptors: a woman under 40 with COVID-19, enrolled during active disease.

CDR3 protein: CASRQIRRVEGKLFF. CDR3 coding DNA: TGTGCCAGCAGACAAATCCGAAGGGTAGAGGGAAAACTGTTTTTT. This rearrangement joins TRBV2 to TRBJ1-4; D not certain. The CDR3 length is 15 residues. Germline CDR1 reads SNHLY; CDR2 reads FYNNEI. Trimming took 6 bases from V and 10 from J, leaving 21 bases between them.

This clone was seen a handful of times. The chain combines TRBV10-2 with TRBJ2-1; 7 positions match TRBD2. This CDR3 region has 15 residues. The germline gives CDR1 WSHSY, CDR2 SAAADI. V shed 3 bases and J 3 bases; nucleotides not matched to a gene: 5. The CDR3 nucleotides are TGCGCCAGCAGTGACCGGCCGGGGGGCTACAATGAGCAGTTCTTC. Translating gives CASSDRPGGYNEQFF.